The clone carrying this T cell receptor beta chain turned up a few times. CDR3 length: 16 residues. J gave up 3 bases and V 1 base, and 6 bases lay outside the gene matches. CDR1 and CDR2 from the germline V gene are DFQATT and SNEGSKA (reference sequence). The data derive from a study of human T cells and chemical hapten exposure. On the study more broadly: The study sensitized with 2% DPC on a 2 cm by 2 cm patch of upper inner arm skin.

TCRdb re-analysed the RACE reads in MiXCR, keeping a single row per CDR3 protein. Of tens of thousands of distinct CDR3 sequences listed, approximately 29% were seen once; the top ten hold 8.9%. Stated time point: patch test 1, 2 weeks after DPC sensitization. Treatment reported: therapeutic diphenylcyclopropenone sensitization with weekly scalp DPC. It was unfractionated whole blood from which total RNA was extracted. V usage is TRBV20-1 and J usage is TRBJ2-3; TRBD2 matches 11 bases. The sample in question was whole blood, obtained in connection with sensitization to the hapten diphenylcyclopropenone (DPC). The TCR sequence derives from a middle-aged man with alopecia areata. Some clones in this sample may be carry-over from other donors' samples. The DNA of the CDR3 is TGCAGTGCTAGAGGGGTAGCGGGAGGGGTGACAGATACGCAGTATTTT. Its protein product is CSARGVAGGVTDTQYF.